The entry below describes one T cell receptor beta chain. Its target antigen remains unknown. One base away there is no much larger clone; base qualities are not given. The V and J ends are trimmed by 4 bases and 7 bases, leaving 14 bases between them. CDR3 length: 14 amino acids, cysteine to phenylalanine. This entry keeps only the CDR3 DNA: 42 bases, framed from base 1. In the germline V gene, CDR1 corresponds to MNHNS and CDR2 to SASEGT. The data derive from a study of cytomegalovirus exposure and HLA in healthy donors (dated by TCRdb to between 2016 and 2019). About the investigation overall: In an earlier analysis of about 560 of the donors, about 270 Gb of sequence data and 117 million unique TCR beta sequences from about 179 million T cells were reported. In an earlier analysis of roughly 600 of the donors, high-throughput TCR beta sequencing was used to judge whether each TCR beta V gene segment behaved as functional or pseudogenic. The study aimed to test whether signatures of past pathogen exposure could be identified by cataloging public T cell receptors. A later genetic analysis used genome-wide SNP genotypes for about 60% of the 666 donors, treating that subset as a discovery cohort. The study used immunosequencing to profile the T cell repertoires of several hundred subjects and linked those repertoires to cytomegalovirus serostatus. Every discovery cohort repertoire had been produced on one sequencing platform. Among about 360 genotyped donors of the cohort, an average of 235,054 unique TCR beta nucleotide sequences were sequenced per donor, roughly 20% of them non-productive. The number of donors typed differed by locus, with 629-630 for A, B, C, DRB1 and DQB1, about 500 for DQA1, 600 to 610 for DPA1, and roughly 450 for DPB1. Of the 398 genotyped donors, 75% to 85% were placed in the genetic ancestry cluster associated with self-reported Caucasian donors. A later analysis re-examined previously published TCR beta repertoires from more than 600 donors and added high-resolution HLA genotyping to investigate patterns of TCR occurrence. A separate validation cohort of 100 to 150 different subjects was used in addition to the roughly 670-subject first cohort. Five DR-DQ haplotypes were treated as single units for association and clustering because of strong linkage in the cohort. An early release covering roughly 600 HLA-typed donors comprised approximately 300 gigabases of sequencing data and 85 million to 100 million unique TCR sequences. Class I and class II HLA loci were covered by the typing at four-digit resolution. The later analysis used no new phenotypic data to find candidate immune exposures, relying instead on TCR beta sequences and their occurrence across donors. Donor age, sex, ethnicity and CMV serostatus were compiled together with the repertoire data. To predict cytomegalovirus infection status, the study combined high-throughput TCR immunosequencing, statistical association of individual TCRs with disease status, and machine learning.

Receptor amplification or capture employed the immunoSEQ multiplex PCR assay. For the multiplex PCR, a mixture combining 60 forward primers for TCR Vbeta segments and 13 reverse primers for TCR Jbeta segments was used. The CDR3 region of rearranged TCR beta genes was amplified from genomic DNA by a multiplex PCR assay. The Illumina HiSeq System was used to sequence the amplified TCR beta libraries as 87-base-pair reads. The authors' pipeline ran thus. Across the 670 or so repertoires, a later analysis counted approximately 75 million unique TCR beta chains, around 10 million of which were shared by at least two donors. Raw reads were error-corrected and collapsed into unique sequences with a nearest-neighbor algorithm that merged closely related sequences to remove PCR and sequencing errors. Alignment of CDR3 sequences to IMGT reference sequences was used to assign V, D and J gene segments. Each retained sequence needed at least a six-nucleotide match to both a V gene segment and a J gene segment. A rearrangement counted as productive if the CDR3 had no stop codons and remained in frame with V and J, and every other rearrangement counted as non-productive. Following IMGT convention, CDR3 was defined as the stretch from the second conserved V-encoded cysteine up to the conserved J-encoded phenylalanine. In an earlier analysis of approximately 590 of the donors, sequences lacking an unambiguous match to a single V gene segment were excluded. In an earlier analysis of a few hundred of the donors, V segments were called functional above 56.7% productive rearrangements and were called segregating when the between-donor standard deviation exceeded 5%. To diagnose cytomegalovirus status from the catalog of TCR beta chain sequences, a statistical classification framework was built. In a later analysis, TCR nucleotide sequences were compared against IMGT/GENE-DB human TR gene sequences so that V and J genes could be assigned. In a later analysis, CDR3 sequences and most-parsimonious VDJ recombination scenarios were assigned using the TCRdist pipeline. In a later analysis, each TCR beta chain was defined by its CDR3 amino acid sequence together with its V-gene family, and reads without a unique V-gene family were excluded. As a way to deal with suspected cross-contamination and a sequencing artifact, a later analysis dropped 592 nucleotide sequences that were highly shared and had low generation probability. In a later analysis, a clonal expansion index was calculated for each public chain from normalized within-repertoire ranks of inferred template counts. Generation probabilities in a later analysis came from a VDJ recombination model fitted to out-of-frame rearrangements, and those results were checked against IGoR. Hypergeometric tests were used in a later analysis to score TCR-TCR, TCR-HLA and TCR-CMV co-occurrence, with a repertoire-size bias correction applied to the TCR pairs. A later analysis estimated false discovery rates by permuting HLA or CMV assignments 20 times. A later analysis grouped co-occurring TCRs with DBSCAN, adding TCRdist sequence similarity when clustering within HLA-allele-positive subsets. For co-occurrence clustering, repertoires with fewer than 30,000 or more than 120,000 public chains were excluded, along with 4 to 6 repertoires with anomalous nucleotide sharing. This is the immuneACCESS table as TCRdb keeps it, with only in-frame sequences that have V and J called. A part of the clones is gone; compared with another copy, unresolved V genes explain less than half, and the rest is unexplained. From that table come the V and J calls and clone size; the DNA was used to work out D and trimming. Within this sample are fewer than 150,000 clones, with 70% to 75% of them counted one time only. Together, the top ten hold 3.1% of the sample.

General conclusions and limits of the study: In this cohort, only TCR beta chains were sequenced, and detectable features were limited by the absence of alpha or paired-chain data. Correlated functional status among segregating V segments might reflect linkage disequilibrium, but an unknown experimental factor could not be ruled out. In vitro tests confirmed that a few of the cytomegalovirus-associated TCR beta chains recognize cytomegalovirus antigens. Sequencing depth was assumed to be roughly uniform across donors in the presence/absence analyses, though that assumption may not hold. In the study, approximately 160 TCR beta chains were listed as associated with cytomegalovirus. The 87-base-pair reads could not distinguish some IMGT-functional V segments, including TRBV6-2 and TRBV6-3, so those segments were excluded. When HLA alleles, especially DR and DQ, strongly co-occurred, TCR associations were difficult to assign to individual alleles. A cluster of highly shared sequence variants was judged likely to represent a technical artifact of the sequencing pipeline. Because counts were too low, seventeen rarely observed V segments, including chromosome 9 orphons, were left out of the earlier analysis of 587 of the donors. At a false discovery rate of 0.05, a later analysis linked some 18,000 TCR beta sequences to specific HLA alleles. Because HLA typing was missing for some donors at each locus, association tests included only the typed subset. A later analysis found that HLA-associated TCR beta chains were more clonally expanded and had lower generation probabilities than equally common non-associated chains. A later analysis found that most CMV-associated TCR beta chains appeared HLA-restricted, with HLA associations seemingly driven largely by CMV exposure. According to the authors, the approach could potentially be generalized to other disease states and immunological phenotypes. Compared with the roughly 600-donor mean, donors in an Asian-associated ancestry cluster had fewer N-insertions in productive TCRs, according to a later genetic analysis. According to a later analysis, parvovirus B19, influenza, CMV and Epstein-Barr virus appeared linked to several top co-occurrence clusters. According to a later analysis, TCR association rates differed among HLA loci, with DRB1 alleles showing the most associated TCRs and HLA-C alleles showing the fewest. An association between a missense DCLRE1C variant and V-gene and J-gene trimming of TCR beta chains was found in a later genetic analysis and replicated in an independent cohort. The classifier was reported to diagnose cytomegalovirus status with high specificity and sensitivity in both the original and validation cohorts. Broadly in line with IMGT annotations, most TCR beta V segments showed up in productive rearrangements about 87% or about 30% of the time in an earlier analysis of approximately 600 of the donors. A further reported finding was that TCR beta sequences accurately predicted the HLA-A and HLA-B alleles for most subjects in the first cohort. Across donors, most TCR sequences were observed very rarely, whereas some public TCRs were present in many individuals. For the cohort, immune exposure information was limited to CMV serostatus.

The cohort was made up of about 610 healthy bone marrow donors. At the time of sampling, all cohort members were nominally healthy, though unrecorded immune exposures were likely present. The donor was CMV seronegative and was included in the group of under 450 seronegative cohort members. A peripheral blood sample was collected from each donor, and TCR beta sequencing was performed on peripheral blood mononuclear cells. The Qiagen DNeasy Blood Extraction Kit was used to extract genomic DNA from the blood cell samples. The chain was built from TRBV6-1 and TRBJ2-1; 7 matching bases give a weak D call of TRBD1. Sequenced sample: PBMCs. This receptor was taken from a young man in good health and CMV-seronegative. The CDR3 region reads CASSGKTGRNEQFF. The nucleotides read TGTGCCAGCAGTGGGAAGACAGGGAGGAATGAGCAGTTCTTC.